Detailed here is one T cell receptor (beta chain). Its binding antigen is unknown. No much larger clone exists at a distance of one base, and base qualities are not known. At the DNA level, this CDR3 is encoded by other sequences in the same sample as well. TCRbeta CDR3 regions were amplified from genomic DNA using the immunoSEQ Assay, a bias-controlled multiplex PCR. The source study handled its data this way. The number of nucleated cells in each sample was estimated from the amplification of reference gene primers within the assay. To quantify the absolute abundance of each unique TCRbeta CDR3 rearrangement, sequence reads were collapsed and filtered. For each sample, productive Simpson clonality was calculated as the square root of Simpson's diversity index over productive rearrangements. Here the immuneACCESS table is served through TCRdb, limited to in-frame sequences with V and J called. Missing clones are a known gap in these copies; in checked studies unresolved V genes cover under half, and the rest lacks a known reason. The V and J calls and clone size come from that table; D and trimming were worked out from the DNA. For this sample the table gives around 290,000 clones, of which roughly 90% were detected only once. In total, the top ten clones hold around 13% of the sample.

Ends trimmed: V by 4 bases, J by 4 bases; bases unmatched to a gene: 4. The germline V gene (reference sequence) yields SSHAT for CDR1 and FNYEAQ for CDR2. The CDR3 contains 15 residues, cysteine and phenylalanine counted. Left in the record is the CDR3 DNA by itself, 45 bases read in frame from the first base. The sample is drawn from a study of blood T cell repertoires in COVID-19 (dated by TCRdb to 2019 to 2021). Background on the whole study: Samples covering the acute and convalescent phases of COVID-19 were provided by collaborators in the United States, Italy and Spain. The material from the prospective study consisted of cDNA or gDNA derived from T cells, B-cell-depleted T cells, or PBMCs. The dataset comprised deeply sampled blood TCRbeta repertoires from subjects exposed to, actively infected with, or recovered from COVID-19. The repertoires were made available in a free public database intended to serve as a resource for research on the immune response to SARS-CoV-2. The samples were drawn from two sources: the first 160 participants of the ongoing ImmuneRACE study, and fewer than 1,500 subjects contributed by 6 global collaborators. Nearly every sample came with metadata listing a de-identified subject ID, COVID-19 status, age in years and sex. HLA class I and class II types, where available, came from metadata supplied by the sample provider rather than from assay-based typing.

In Seattle, one collaborating source enrolled patients while the infection was active and tracked those patients longitudinally over the course of disease. Collaborating institutions collected whole blood in K2EDTA tubes following their own protocols. For TCRbeta analysis, collaborators shipped samples in one of three forms: frozen whole blood, isolated PBMCs, or DNA extracted from either of those sample types. Broader findings and caveats from the paper: The amount of clinical and demographic metadata varied by source and participant and was provided uncurated.

This receptor chain uses TRBV7-7 and TRBJ2-5; 12 bases in the junction line up with TRBD2. This TCR was recovered from a woman in her 70s with COVID-19, enrolled during active disease. Sample: peripheral blood. The CDR3 reads as follows: CASSSSGGAGETQYF. The DNA reads TGTGCCAGCAGCTCTAGCGGGGGGGCCGGAGAGACCCAGTACTTC.